This T cell receptor (beta chain) was captured in a study of shared clonotypes between healthy human individuals. The length of the CDR3 is 13 residues. Between the trimmed V and J ends, which lost 4 bases and 7 bases, there was a span of 13 bases. Germline V CDR1 and CDR2: SGHVS, FQNEAQ. Study-wide points: Sorted-subset samples were not fully sequenced, rarefaction indicated.

In its sample, this clone was seen a few times. Its antigen is undetermined. Samples underwent the assay at deep level. TCRdb's copy holds only in-frame clones and misses some; the assay was immunoSEQ multiplex PCR. This repertoire shows 950,000 to 1,100,000 clones, about 84% found once; its top ten account for around 0.6%. The V gene is TRBV7-8, the J gene TRBJ2-5; tentative D call: TRBD1 (6 bases). The sequenced sample was memory CD4+ T cells from PBMCs. Subset denoted: CD45RA-negative fraction. The TCR sequence derives from a man between 18 and 35 years old in good health. Some clones in this sample may be carry-over from other donors' samples. CDR3 in DNA: TGTGCCAGCAGCTGGGGGCGCGAGGGGACCCAGTACTTC. Amino acid sequence: CASSWGREGTQYF. Filled out from reference TRBV7-8 and TRBJ2-5, the complete variable domain reads GAGVSQSPRYKVAKRGQDVALRCDPISGHVSLFWYQQALGQGPEFLTYFQNEAQLDKSGLPSDRFFAERPEGSVSTLKIQRTQQEDSAVYLCASSWGREGTQYFGPGTRLLVL.